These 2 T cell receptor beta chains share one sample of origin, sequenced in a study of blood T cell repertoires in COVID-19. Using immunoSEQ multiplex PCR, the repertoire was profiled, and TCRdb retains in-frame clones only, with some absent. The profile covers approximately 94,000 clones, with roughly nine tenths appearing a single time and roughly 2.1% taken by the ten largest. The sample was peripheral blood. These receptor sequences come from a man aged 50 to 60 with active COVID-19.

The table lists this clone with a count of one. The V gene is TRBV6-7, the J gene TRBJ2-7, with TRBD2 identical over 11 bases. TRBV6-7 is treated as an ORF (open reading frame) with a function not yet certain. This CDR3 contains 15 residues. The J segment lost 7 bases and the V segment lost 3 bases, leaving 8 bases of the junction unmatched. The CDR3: CASSYRLAGGWEQYV. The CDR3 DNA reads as TGTGCCAGCAGTTATCGTCTAGCGGGAGGTTGGGAGCAGTACGTC.

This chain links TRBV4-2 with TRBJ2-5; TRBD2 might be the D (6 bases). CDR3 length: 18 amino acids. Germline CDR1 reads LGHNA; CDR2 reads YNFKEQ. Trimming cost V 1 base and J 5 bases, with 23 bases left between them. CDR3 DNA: TGTGCCAGCAGCCAAGCTTATCGGGGAGGTACCTCGGGGGAGACCCAGTACTTC. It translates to CASSQAYRGGTSGETQYF.